The 6 T cell receptor beta chains presented below share a single source sample, sequenced in a study of T cell repertoires in cytomegalovirus infection. Which antigens these TCRs recognize remains unknown. TCRdb called the reads again in MiXCR, with one record for every CDR3 protein. The table shows around 100,000 distinct CDR3 sequences, with 10% occurring only once. What was sequenced was PBMCs, sequenced either directly or after in vitro stimulation (not recorded which). The origin of the receptors is a human donor in good health (CMV status not recorded). Some clones in this sample may be carry-over from other donors' samples.

The J gene is TRBJ2-7, the V gene TRBV6-2 or TRBV6-3, with a possible D match to TRBD2 (6 bases). V lost 6 bases and J 1 base, leaving 13 bases between the germline ends. This CDR3 contains 14 residues. CDR1 MNHEY and CDR2 SVGEGT come from the germline V gene. The CDR3: CASSGLPVSYEQYF. DNA for the CDR3: TGTGCCAGCAGCGGACTACCCGTATCCTACGAGCAGTACTTC.

This chain uses TRBV7-8 with TRBJ2-1; either TRBD1 or TRBD2 may supply D (6 bases each). V was pared by 8 bases and J by 5 bases, with 19 bases between. Germline-derived CDR1 and CDR2 are SGHVS and FQNEAQ. There are 15 residues in the CDR3. As DNA, the CDR3 is TGTGCCAGCCGAGGGGGACTCGGAACAAACAATGAGCAGTTCTTC. Its translation is CASRGGLGTNNEQFF.

This clonotype occurred many times. This chain connects TRBV7-2 to TRBJ2-5; no clear D gene. Germline CDR1 SGHTA, CDR2 FQGNSA. Trimming took 1 base from V and 1 from J, leaving 7 bases between them. CDR3 length: 14 amino acids. The CDR3 nucleotides read TGTGCCAGCAGCTTAGGTTTCAGCCAAGAGACCCAGTACTTC. Translating gives CASSLGFSQETQYF.

The table lists this clonotype with a few counts. J is TRBJ2-5 and V is TRBV6-2 or TRBV6-3; 12 bases are shared with TRBD2. The CDR3 is 18 amino acids. The V and J ends lost 5 bases and 5 bases, in that order; junction bases with no gene match: 15. Germline V CDR1 and CDR2: MNHEY, SVGEGT. The CDR3, as DNA: TGTGCCAGCAGTCCTGGACTAGCGGGACGACTCGACGACGAGACCCAGTACTTC. Amino acids: CASSPGLAGRLDDETQYF.

This clonotype was detected ten times or more. V gene TRBV18 combines with J gene TRBJ1-5, with TRBD1 as a possible D gene (5 bases). The germline gives CDR1 KGHSH, CDR2 LQKENI. The V end lost 6 bases, the J end lost 6 bases, and 12 bases lay between the germline ends. This CDR3 has 13 residues. The CDR3, as DNA: TGTGCCAGCTCTGACCCGGGGGGTCAGCCCCAGCATTTT. The encoded protein is CASSDPGGQPQHF.

The chain carries TRBV29-1 and TRBJ2-7, with 9 nucleotides matching TRBD1. Germline V gene sequence: CDR1 SQVTM, CDR2 ANQGSEA. This CDR3 has 13 residues. CDR3 sequence reads: CTETGTGSYEQYF. In DNA form, the CDR3 reads TGCACCGAAACCGGGACAGGGTCCTACGAGCAGTACTTC.